This is a list of T cell receptor beta chains from one sample in a study of CD8+CD57+ T cells in acquired aplastic anemia. TCRdb itself ran the reads through MiXCR, one entry per CDR3 protein. The sample has under 200,000 distinct CDR3 sequences; around half are singletons. Specimen: sorted CD4+, CD8+, or CD8+CD57+ T cells (not recorded which) from PBMCs. The receptors originated from a human donor with aplastic anemia. CDR3s leave out the opening cysteine and the closing phenylalanine or tryptophan.

J | V | CDR3
TRBJ1-5 | TRBV20-1 | SASTTTGFEEPQH
TRBJ1-2 | TRBV29-1 | SVGGRGVDYGYT
TRBJ2-5 | TRBV27 | ASRPLAGASQETQY
TRBJ2-1 | TRBV20-1 | SAPDRNNEQF
TRBJ1-1 | TRBV12-3/TRBV12-4 | ASSYYSRDTEAF
TRBJ2-2 | TRBV9 | ASSVVSRNTGELF
TRBJ2-7 | TRBV7-2 | ATQRLAGSLYEQY
TRBJ2-6 | TRBV11-3 | ASSLGGGANVLT
TRBJ1-1 | TRBV5-1 | ASSVSGFAEAF
TRBJ1-4 | TRBV15 | ATSQYNEKLF
TRBJ1-4 | TRBV28 | ASSLATGAAWTNEKLF
TRBJ2-7 | TRBV11-2 | ASSSQLTGGSYEQY
TRBJ2-3 | TRBV5-1 | ASSSRTSASTDTQY
TRBJ2-1 | TRBV19 | ASSTELSNEQF
TRBJ2-3 | TRBV3-1 | ASSHPPGTGDARDTQY
TRBJ2-1 | TRBV24-1 | ATSEYRGHEQF
TRBJ2-2 | TRBV24-1 | ATSDFNRQLTGELF
TRBJ2-2 | TRBV3-1 | ASSQDKIAGDTGELF
TRBJ2-5 | TRBV12-3/TRBV12-4 | ASSLFALQETQY
TRBJ2-1 | TRBV5-1 | ASIAAAGGPGEQF
TRBJ1-6 | TRBV20-1 | SAPVFPLH
TRBJ2-7 | TRBV10-2 | ASSFTWNEQY
TRBJ2-7 | TRBV19 | ASRGDSSSYEQY
TRBJ1-4 | TRBV5-1 | ASSYSPTDSNEKLF
TRBJ2-7 | TRBV4-1 | ASSQEQAVEQY
TRBJ2-7 | TRBV24-1 | ATSDTGNYEQY
TRBJ2-2 | TRBV10-1 | ASSDIGTATGELF
TRBJ1-1 | TRBV7-8 | ASSTERGKAF
TRBJ2-7 | TRBV20-1 | SAADRGNYEQY
TRBJ2-5 | TRBV12-3/TRBV12-4 | ASSQRQGQETQY
TRBJ1-1 | TRBV15 | ATSTTGYTEAF
TRBJ2-6 | TRBV30 | AGVPWGGGPSGANVLT
TRBJ2-7 | TRBV2 | ASTRSLQGTYEQY
TRBJ1-2 | TRBV24-1 | ATSPGGTGNGYT
TRBJ2-5 | TRBV29-1 | SLGLFETQY
TRBJ2-6 | TRBV6-2/TRBV6-3 | ASTLLAGALSGANVLT
TRBJ2-7 | TRBV20-1 | SAVQGANSYEQY
TRBJ2-1 | TRBV15 | ATSSTAGGAYNEQF
TRBJ2-2 | TRBV7-7 | ASSLQYTGELF
TRBJ1-2 | TRBV19 | ASSIYRLTAGWSGYT
TRBJ2-3 | TRBV19 | ASSILGTDTQY
TRBJ1-1 | TRBV30 | AWTSAGLKNTEAF
TRBJ2-1 | TRBV6-1 | ASRTSEPGYNEQF
TRBJ2-7 | TRBV10-1 | ASSTGTGTLN
TRBJ1-4 | TRBV5-1 | ASSLAQGDPGNEKLF
TRBJ1-2 | TRBV4-3 | ASSPYSGNYGYT
TRBJ2-2 | TRBV29-1 | SVIDDRAGGELF
TRBJ2-1 | TRBV2 | ASSPRPGLRSYNEQF
TRBJ2-3 | TRBV24-1 | ATSDPGPPGTQY
TRBJ2-3 | TRBV7-6 | ASSLGAGGGTDTQY
TRBJ1-1 | TRBV19 | ASSEGLKAF
TRBJ2-7 | TRBV7-9 | ASSSSGLLSYEQY
TRBJ1-1 | TRBV7-8 | ASSHGAPNTEAF